Listed below are T cell receptor beta chains from one sample, sequenced in a study of response to subunit inactivated influenza vaccine. TCRdb reprocessed the RT-PCR reads with MiXCR, giving one entry per CDR3 protein. Among 300,000 to 350,000 distinct CDR3 sequences listed, around 20% were seen once. The sample in question was PBMCs from blood, obtained 21 months after vaccination. All receptors derive from a man in his fifties or sixties who received an inactivated influenza vaccine. Both conserved end residues are part of each CDR3. Each record gives: J gene, D gene, V gene, CDR3 length, clone size, CDR3 protein, CDR3 DNA. The D gene is left open where the match is weak. Clone size, where shown, is once, few, many, or a class for clones that have expanded.

J: TRBJ2-3; D: .; V: TRBV20-1; length: 13; size: .; CDR3: CSARDGSGGAQYF; DNA: TGCAGTGCTAGAGATGGATCTGGTGGAGCGCAGTATTTT
J: TRBJ1-1; D: .; V: TRBV3-1; length: 13; size: many; CDR3: CASSQLVNTEAFF; DNA: TGTGCCAGCAGCCAATTAGTTAACACTGAAGCTTTCTTT
J: TRBJ1-2; D: TRBD1; V: TRBV7-3; length: 14; size: .; CDR3: CASSLDRGVGGYTF; DNA: TGTGCCAGCAGCTTAGACAGGGGAGTGGGTGGCTACACCTTC
J: TRBJ2-2; D: TRBD2; V: TRBV20-1; length: 14; size: .; CDR3: CSVNAGDYTGELFF; DNA: TGCAGTGTTAACGCGGGGGATTACACCGGGGAGCTGTTTTTT
J: TRBJ1-5; D: .; V: TRBV27; length: 14; size: few; CDR3: CASSLLGANQPQHF; DNA: TGTGCCAGCAGTTTATTGGGGGCCAATCAGCCCCAGCATTTT
J: TRBJ2-3; D: TRBD2; V: TRBV24-1; length: 17; size: few; CDR3: CATSDLAGGPRTDTQYF; DNA: TGTGCCACCAGTGATTTGGCGGGAGGGCCTCGCACAGATACGCAGTATTTT
J: TRBJ1-3; D: .; V: TRBV28; length: 14; size: many; CDR3: CASSLGGSGNTIYF; DNA: TGTGCCAGCAGTTTAGGCGGGTCTGGAAACACCATATATTTT
J: TRBJ1-5; D: .; V: TRBV6-1; length: 14; size: .; CDR3: CASSDYGQSQPQHF; DNA: TGTGCCAGCAGTGACTACGGACAGTCGCAGCCCCAGCATTTT
J: TRBJ2-7; D: .; V: TRBV12-3/TRBV12-4; length: 14; size: many; CDR3: CASSPSTGRNEQYF; DNA: TGTGCCAGCAGCCCCTCGACAGGGAGGAACGAGCAGTACTTC
J: TRBJ2-1; D: .; V: TRBV28; length: 15; size: many; CDR3: CASRAGGPSYNEQFF; DNA: TGTGCCAGCAGGGCGGGCGGGCCCTCCTACAATGAGCAGTTCTTC
J: TRBJ1-5; D: .; V: TRBV6-1; length: 14; size: .; CDR3: CASKLDRGNQPQHF; DNA: TGTGCCAGCAAATTAGATCGGGGAAATCAGCCCCAGCATTTT
J: TRBJ2-3; D: .; V: TRBV14; length: 16; size: many; CDR3: CASSQDGLASTDTQYF; DNA: TGTGCCAGCAGCCAAGATGGGTTAGCGTCCACAGATACGCAGTATTTT
J: TRBJ1-1; D: TRBD1; V: TRBV5-1; length: 15; size: many; CDR3: CASSLKGQGDTEAFF; DNA: TGCGCCAGCAGCTTGAAGGGACAGGGCGACACTGAAGCTTTCTTT
J: TRBJ1-6; D: .; V: TRBV6-1; length: 17; size: .; CDR3: CASSEQGLSSYNSPLHF; DNA: TGTGCCAGCAGTGAGCAGGGGCTGAGCTCCTATAATTCACCCCTCCACTTT
J: TRBJ1-2; D: .; V: TRBV14; length: 16; size: .; CDR3: CASSELGGADFYGYTF; DNA: TGTGCCAGCAGCGAACTGGGCGGGGCAGACTTCTATGGCTACACCTTC
J: TRBJ2-3; D: .; V: TRBV15; length: 15; size: few; CDR3: CATSGPLVGGDTQYF; DNA: TGTGCCACCAGTGGTCCACTAGTCGGTGGGGATACGCAGTATTTT
J: TRBJ1-4; D: .; V: TRBV7-9; length: 12; size: .; CDR3: CASRGIDEKLFF; DNA: TGTGCCAGCCGGGGAATAGATGAAAAACTGTTTTTT
J: TRBJ2-6; D: TRBD1; V: TRBV6-2/TRBV6-3; length: 21; size: few; CDR3: CASSYSMSSETGASGANVLTF; DNA: TGTGCCAGCAGTTACTCGATGAGCTCCGAGACAGGGGCTTCTGGGGCCAACGTCCTGACTTTC
J: TRBJ1-5; D: TRBD1; V: TRBV4-2; length: 17; size: many; CDR3: CASSQGQGYNSNQPQHF; DNA: TGTGCCAGCAGCCAAGGACAGGGATATAATAGCAATCAGCCCCAGCATTTT
J: TRBJ1-5; D: TRBD1; V: TRBV12-3/TRBV12-4; length: 16; size: many; CDR3: CASSYRQGERRQAQHF; DNA: TGTGCCAGCAGTTACAGACAGGGGGAGCGCAGGCAGGCCCAGCATTTT
J: TRBJ2-2; D: .; V: TRBV12-3/TRBV12-4; length: 15; size: .; CDR3: CASSFLGARTGELFF; DNA: TGTGCCAGCAGTTTTCTGGGGGCGCGGACCGGGGAGCTGTTTTTT
J: TRBJ2-1; D: .; V: TRBV7-9; length: 14; size: .; CDR3: CASSLFTKDNEQFF; DNA: TGTGCCAGCAGCTTATTTACTAAAGACAATGAGCAGTTCTTC
J: TRBJ1-3; D: .; V: TRBV21-1; length: 19; size: .; CDR3: CASAPGQSTVISSGNTIYF; DNA: TGTGCCAGCGCGCCGGGACAGTCAACAGTCATTAGCTCTGGAAACACCATATATTTT
J: TRBJ1-2; D: .; V: TRBV5-1; length: 17; size: .; CDR3: CASSLLPASEINYGYTF; DNA: TGCGCCAGCAGCTTGCTTCCAGCAAGCGAAATTAACTATGGCTACACCTTC
J: TRBJ2-3; D: TRBD2; V: TRBV5-6; length: 15; size: few; CDR3: CASSLQRGGGDTQYF; DNA: TGTGCCAGCAGCTTGCAGCGGGGAGGCGGAGATACGCAGTATTTT
J: TRBJ1-3; D: .; V: TRBV11-2; length: 14; size: .; CDR3: CASSRWGGGNTIYF; DNA: TGTGCCAGCAGCCGGTGGGGCGGCGGAAACACCATATATTTT
J: TRBJ1-1; D: .; V: TRBV20-1; length: 14; size: .; CDR3: CSASPGRVNTEAFF; DNA: TGCAGTGCTAGCCCCGGCAGGGTGAACACTGAAGCTTTCTTT
J: TRBJ1-1; D: .; V: TRBV7-9; length: 15; size: .; CDR3: CASTPTLAGTTEAFF; DNA: TGTGCCAGCACCCCCACCTTGGCCGGGACTACTGAAGCTTTCTTT
J: TRBJ2-1; D: .; V: TRBV30; length: 16; size: few; CDR3: CAWSARPGHHWDEQFF; DNA: TGTGCCTGGAGTGCCCGACCGGGACACCATTGGGATGAGCAGTTCTTC
J: TRBJ1-1; D: .; V: TRBV10-2; length: 12; size: few; CDR3: CASSEISSWAFF; DNA: TGCGCCAGCAGTGAGATTTCCTCTTGGGCTTTCTTT
J: TRBJ2-2; D: TRBD1; V: TRBV5-1; length: 16; size: few; CDR3: CASSSNRGPNTGELFF; DNA: TGCGCCAGCAGCTCCAACAGGGGGCCGAACACCGGGGAGCTGTTTTTT
J: TRBJ1-4; D: .; V: TRBV5-5; length: 13; size: few; CDR3: CASSLLGSEKLFF; DNA: TGTGCCAGCAGCTTGTTAGGGAGTGAAAAACTGTTTTTT
J: TRBJ1-4; D: TRBD1; V: TRBV15; length: 16; size: .; CDR3: CATSRETGGRDEKLFF; DNA: TGTGCCACCAGCAGGGAGACAGGGGGTCGGGACGAAAAACTGTTTTTT
J: TRBJ1-2; D: .; V: TRBV4-2; length: 16; size: few; CDR3: CASSQAHREANYGYTF; DNA: TGTGCCAGCAGCCAAGCCCACAGGGAGGCTAACTATGGCTACACCTTC
J: TRBJ1-6; D: .; V: TRBV7-6; length: 17; size: .; CDR3: CASSPYGRGRRASPLHF; DNA: TGTGCCAGCAGCCCATACGGACGGGGACGGCGAGCGTCACCCCTCCACTTT
J: TRBJ1-2; D: .; V: TRBV5-1; length: 14; size: few; CDR3: CASSLGSDNYGYTF; DNA: TGCGCCAGCAGCTTGGGCTCAGACAACTATGGCTACACCTTC
J: TRBJ1-2; D: TRBD1; V: TRBV6-1; length: 16; size: .; CDR3: CASSPLAGQGNYGYTF; DNA: TGTGCCAGCAGTCCCCTAGCGGGACAGGGGAACTATGGCTACACCTTC
J: TRBJ1-1; D: .; V: TRBV15; length: 14; size: few; CDR3: CATGPRAMNTEAFF; DNA: TGTGCCACCGGCCCCCGGGCCATGAACACTGAAGCTTTCTTT
J: TRBJ2-1; D: .; V: TRBV24-1; length: 15; size: few; CDR3: CATSQAGTRYNEQFF; DNA: TGTGCCACCAGCCAAGCCGGGACTCGCTACAATGAGCAGTTCTTC
J: TRBJ2-3; D: .; V: TRBV5-1; length: 16; size: .; CDR3: CASSFIRASVKDTQYF; DNA: TGCGCCAGCAGCTTCATCAGGGCCAGTGTTAAAGATACGCAGTATTTT
J: TRBJ1-4; D: .; V: TRBV18; length: 13; size: .; CDR3: CASSLGTTEKLFF; DNA: TGTGCCAGCTCCCTCGGAACAACTGAAAAACTGTTTTTT
J: TRBJ1-2; D: .; V: TRBV7-2; length: 16; size: few; CDR3: CASSLDPTLSNYGYTF; DNA: TGTGCCAGCAGCTTAGATCCGACCCTCTCTAACTATGGCTACACCTTC